The rows below give T cell receptor beta chains drawn from one sample of a study of T cell changes during pregnancy in multiple sclerosis. The data were produced by immunoSEQ multiplex PCR, yet TCRdb's version contains in-frame clones alone and is incomplete. Among 52,000 or so clones, about nine tenths were seen once, and the ten largest hold approximately 0.27%. Source: CD4+ T cells from peripheral blood mononuclear cells, taken in the second trimester of pregnancy. The receptors derive from a female donor with multiple sclerosis, enrolled in a pregnancy study. CDR3s include the opening cysteine and the closing phenylalanine or tryptophan. D genes are given only for firm matches. Some rows have no size entry. The others give once, few or many, or a class for an expanded clone.

j_call,clone_size,v_call,d_call,cdr3_nt,cdr3_aa
TRBJ1-2,NA,TRBV4-1,NA,TGCGCCAGCAGCCAAGATCCTGTACAGTCCTATGGCTACACCTTC,CASSQDPVQSYGYTF
TRBJ2-7,NA,TRBV6-5,TRBD2,TGTGCCAGCAGCTTAGCGGGGGGACAGCAGTACTTC,CASSLAGGQQYF
TRBJ1-4,NA,TRBV29-1,NA,TGCAGCGTGTTTACAACTAATGAAAAACTGTTTTTT,CSVFTTNEKLFF
TRBJ2-1,NA,TRBV29-1,TRBD2,TGCAGCGTTTTAGCGGGAGTCCCGATGGGATTAAATGAGCAGTTCTTC,CSVLAGVPMGLNEQFF
TRBJ1-1,NA,TRBV27,NA,TGTGCCAGCAGTTTATCGGCTCGGGGGTGGGCTTTCTTT,CASSLSARGWAFF
TRBJ2-7,NA,TRBV11-2,TRBD1,TGTGCCAGCAGCTTCCCCCACCGACAGGGCCTCTACGAGCAGTACTTC,CASSFPHRQGLYEQYF
TRBJ2-2,NA,TRBV5-4,TRBD2,TGTGCCAGCAGCTTCCGTAGCGGGGGCCCCGGGGAGCTGTTTTTT,CASSFRSGGPGELFF
TRBJ2-4,NA,TRBV29-1,NA,TGCAGCGTTGGAGGGCTAGCCAAAAACATTCAGTACTTC,CSVGGLAKNIQYF
TRBJ2-7,NA,TRBV5-3,NA,TGTGCCAGAAGCTTGCCAAGTAAAGAGGGCTACGAGCAGTACTTC,CARSLPSKEGYEQYF
TRBJ2-6,NA,TRBV5-1,NA,TGCGCCAGCAGTCCAACAACCTCTGGGGCCAACGTCCTGACTTTC,CASSPTTSGANVLTF
TRBJ2-1,NA,TRBV6-4,NA,TGTGCCAGCAGTCGCGCCGCGAGTCCCTACAATGAGCAGTTCTTC,CASSRAASPYNEQFF
TRBJ1-2,NA,TRBV18,NA,TGTGCCAGCTCACCGAAAGGGGGAGAGGGTGGCTACACCTTC,CASSPKGGEGGYTF
TRBJ1-5,once,TRBV9,TRBD1,TGTGCCAGCAGCGTAGATGGACAGGGCAATCAGCCCCAGCATTTT,CASSVDGQGNQPQHF
TRBJ1-5,NA,TRBV7-2,TRBD1,TGTGCCAGCAGTTTTGACAGGGGGCAGGTTCCCCAGCCCCAGCATTTT,CASSFDRGQVPQPQHF
TRBJ2-1,NA,TRBV11-2,TRBD1,TGTGCCAGCAGCACAGTGACAGGGGGCGTCCACAATGAGCAGTTCTTC,CASSTVTGGVHNEQFF
TRBJ2-5,few,TRBV5-6,NA,TGTGCCAGCAGCTCCGGAGCCTGGACACTAGAGACCCAGTACTTC,CASSSGAWTLETQYF
TRBJ2-7,NA,TRBV7-2,TRBD2,TGTGCCAGCAGCTCTGGGGGGGACGGGAGGGGTGAGCAGTACTTC,CASSSGGDGRGEQYF
TRBJ2-1,NA,TRBV4-1,TRBD2,TGCGCCAGCAGCCAAGTAGGACTAGCGGGAGGGCCCTGGAGGAATGAGCAGTTCTTC,CASSQVGLAGGPWRNEQFF
TRBJ1-1,NA,TRBV5-1,NA,TGCGCCACCTCGCAGGGCTACTACATGAACACTGAAGCTTTCTTT,CATSQGYYMNTEAFF
TRBJ2-3,NA,TRBV9,NA,TGTGCCAGCAGCCAATACAGCGCGGGCCTCACAGATACGCAGTATTTT,CASSQYSAGLTDTQYF
TRBJ1-2,NA,TRBV21-1,NA,TGTGCCAGCAGCAAAGAGGACAGGCGCGGATATGGCTACACCTTC,CASSKEDRRGYGYTF
TRBJ2-2,NA,TRBV30,TRBD2,TGTGCCTGGACGGCGGGGGCGAACACCGGGGAGCTGTTTTTT,CAWTAGANTGELFF
TRBJ1-6,once,TRBV14,NA,TGTGCCAGCAGCCAAGATCAGAATAATTCACCCCTCCACTTT,CASSQDQNNSPLHF
TRBJ2-5,once,TRBV5-1,TRBD2,TGCGCCAGCAGCTTCAGGGAGGGAGAGACCCAGTACTTC,CASSFREGETQYF
TRBJ2-7,NA,TRBV10-3,NA,TGTGCCATCAGTGGGGCGGGACCGACCTCCTACGAGCAGTACTTC,CAISGAGPTSYEQYF